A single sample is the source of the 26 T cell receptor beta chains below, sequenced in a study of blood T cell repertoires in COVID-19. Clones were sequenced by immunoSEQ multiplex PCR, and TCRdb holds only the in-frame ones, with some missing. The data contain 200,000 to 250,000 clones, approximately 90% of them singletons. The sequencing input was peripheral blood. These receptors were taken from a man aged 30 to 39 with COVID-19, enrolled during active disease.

The CDR3 spells CSASSASYEQYF. In DNA form, the CDR3 reads TGCAGTGCTAGTAGCGCGTCCTACGAGCAGTACTTC. The genes are TRBV20-1 and TRBJ2-7, with D possibly being TRBD2 (5 bases). The CDR3 consists of 12 residues. V was cut by 3 bases and J by 1 base, with 7 bases left in between. Germline CDR1 and CDR2: DFQATT and SNEGSKA (reference sequence).

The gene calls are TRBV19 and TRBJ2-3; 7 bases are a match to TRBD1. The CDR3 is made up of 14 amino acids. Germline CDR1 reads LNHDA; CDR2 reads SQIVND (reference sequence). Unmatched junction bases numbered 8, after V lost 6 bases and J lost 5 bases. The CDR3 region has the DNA TGTGCCAGTAGAACGAGGGGGCAAGGAGATACGCAGTATTTT. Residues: CASRTRGQGDTQYF.

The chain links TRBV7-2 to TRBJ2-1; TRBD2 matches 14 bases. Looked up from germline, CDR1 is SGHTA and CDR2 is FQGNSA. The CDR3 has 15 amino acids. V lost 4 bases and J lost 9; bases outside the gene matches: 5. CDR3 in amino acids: CASSSGTSGRTEQFF. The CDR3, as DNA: TGTGCCAGCAGCTCCGGGACTAGCGGGAGAACTGAGCAGTTCTTC.

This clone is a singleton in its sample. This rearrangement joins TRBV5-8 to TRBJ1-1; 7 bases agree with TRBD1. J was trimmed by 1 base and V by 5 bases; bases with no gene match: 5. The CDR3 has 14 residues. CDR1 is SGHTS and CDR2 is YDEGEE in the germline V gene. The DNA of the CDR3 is TGTGCCAGCAGACCTTACAGGGGGAACACTGAAGCTTTCTTT. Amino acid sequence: CASRPYRGNTEAFF.

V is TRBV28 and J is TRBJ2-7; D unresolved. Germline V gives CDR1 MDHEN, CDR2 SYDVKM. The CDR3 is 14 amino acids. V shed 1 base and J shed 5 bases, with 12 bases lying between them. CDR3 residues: CASSLLQETDEQYF. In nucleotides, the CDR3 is TGTGCCAGCAGTTTATTGCAGGAAACCGACGAGCAGTACTTC.

CDR3 in amino acids: CASSMSGGAWNEQFF. The CDR3 DNA sequence: TGTGCCAGCAGCATGAGCGGGGGGGCGTGGAATGAGCAGTTCTTC. This rearrangement joins TRBV7-9 to TRBJ2-1; 10 bases fit TRBD2. The germline CDR1 and CDR2 sequences are SEHNR and FQNEAQ (reference sequence). V lost 5 bases to trimming and J lost 7 bases; unmatched junction nucleotides: 8. The CDR3 covers 15 residues.

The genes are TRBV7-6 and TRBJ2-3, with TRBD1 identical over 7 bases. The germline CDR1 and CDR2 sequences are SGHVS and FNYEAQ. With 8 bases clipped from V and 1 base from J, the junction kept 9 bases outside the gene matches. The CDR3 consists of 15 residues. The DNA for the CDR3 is TGTGCCAGCGCCGTATTCCAGGGGGGCACAGATACGCAGTATTTT. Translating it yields CASAVFQGGTDTQYF.

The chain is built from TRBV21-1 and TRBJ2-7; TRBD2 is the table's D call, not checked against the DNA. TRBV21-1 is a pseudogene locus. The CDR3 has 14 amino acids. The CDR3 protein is CASSKGGQTYEQYF. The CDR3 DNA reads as TGTGCCAGCAGCAAAGGCGGTCAAACCTACGAGCAGTACTTC.

The DNA of the CDR3 is TGTGCCAGCAGCTCCTCCCTAGTTCCCTACGAGCAGTACTTC. This sequence encodes CASSSSLVPYEQYF. V gene TRBV28 combines with J gene TRBJ2-7, with D unclear. The CDR3 spans 14 residues. CDR1 is MDHEN and CDR2 is SYDVKM in the germline V gene. V gave up 6 bases and J gave up 2 bases, with 14 bases separating them.

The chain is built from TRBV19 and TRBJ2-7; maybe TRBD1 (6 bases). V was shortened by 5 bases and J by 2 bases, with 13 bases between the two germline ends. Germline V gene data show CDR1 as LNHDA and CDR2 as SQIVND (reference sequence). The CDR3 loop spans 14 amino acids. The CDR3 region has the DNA TGTGCCAGTAGTTTCAGGGGACGTCCCTACGAGCAGTACTTC. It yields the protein CASSFRGRPYEQYF.

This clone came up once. The CDR3 region has the DNA TGCGCCAGCAGCCAAGGAATGCGGACAGCCGATTCCTACGAGCAGTACTTC. It translates to CASSQGMRTADSYEQYF. The V and J genes are TRBV4-3 and TRBJ2-7, with D perhaps TRBD1 (6 bases). Trimming cost V 1 base and J 1 base, with 17 bases left between them. Germline values: CDR1 LGHNA, CDR2 YSLEER. This CDR3 region has 17 residues.

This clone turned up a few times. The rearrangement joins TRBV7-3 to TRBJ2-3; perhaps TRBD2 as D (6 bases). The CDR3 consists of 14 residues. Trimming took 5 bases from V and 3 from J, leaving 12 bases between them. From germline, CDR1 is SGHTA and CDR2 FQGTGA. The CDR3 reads CASSTRGLTDTQYF. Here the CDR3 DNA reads TGTGCCAGCAGCACGCGGGGTCTGACAGATACGCAGTATTTT.

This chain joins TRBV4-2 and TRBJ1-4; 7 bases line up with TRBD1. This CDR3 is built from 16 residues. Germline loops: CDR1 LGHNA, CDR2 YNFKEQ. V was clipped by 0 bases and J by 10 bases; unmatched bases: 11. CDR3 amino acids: CASSQDLGTGERKLFF. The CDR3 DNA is TGTGCCAGCAGCCAAGACTTGGGCACAGGGGAGAGAAAACTGTTTTTT.

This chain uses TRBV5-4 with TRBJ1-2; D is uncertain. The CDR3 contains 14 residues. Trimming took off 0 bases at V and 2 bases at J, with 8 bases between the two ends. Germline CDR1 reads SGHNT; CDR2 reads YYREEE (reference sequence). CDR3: CASSLGARNYGYTF. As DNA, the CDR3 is TGTGCCAGCAGCTTGGGTGCCAGGAACTATGGCTACACCTTC.

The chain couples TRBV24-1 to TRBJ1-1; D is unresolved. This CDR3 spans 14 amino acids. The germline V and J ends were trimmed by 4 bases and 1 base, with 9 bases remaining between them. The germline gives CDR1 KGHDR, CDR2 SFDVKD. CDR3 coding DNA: TGTGCCACCAGTGACATACACCAGAACACTGAAGCTTTCTTT. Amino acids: CATSDIHQNTEAFF.

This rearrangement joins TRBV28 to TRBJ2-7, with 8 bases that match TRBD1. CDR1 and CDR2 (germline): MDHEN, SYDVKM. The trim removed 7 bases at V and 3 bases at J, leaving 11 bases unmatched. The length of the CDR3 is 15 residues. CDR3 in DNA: TGTGCCAGCATTGCTGGACAGGGATCCTACTACGAGCAGTACTTC. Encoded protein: CASIAGQGSYYEQYF.

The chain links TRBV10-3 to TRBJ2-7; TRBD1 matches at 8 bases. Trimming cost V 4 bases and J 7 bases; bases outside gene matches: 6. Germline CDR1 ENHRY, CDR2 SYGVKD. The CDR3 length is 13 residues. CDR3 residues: CAISATGAGEQYF. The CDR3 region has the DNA TGTGCCATCAGTGCGACAGGGGCCGGGGAGCAGTACTTC.

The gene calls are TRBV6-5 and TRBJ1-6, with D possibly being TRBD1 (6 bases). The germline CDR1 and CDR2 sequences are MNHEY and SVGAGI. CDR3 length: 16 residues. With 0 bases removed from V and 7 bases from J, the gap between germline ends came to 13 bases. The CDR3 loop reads CASSYSTVGGNSPLHF. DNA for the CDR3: TGTGCCAGCAGTTACTCGACGGTAGGGGGAAATTCACCCCTCCACTTT.

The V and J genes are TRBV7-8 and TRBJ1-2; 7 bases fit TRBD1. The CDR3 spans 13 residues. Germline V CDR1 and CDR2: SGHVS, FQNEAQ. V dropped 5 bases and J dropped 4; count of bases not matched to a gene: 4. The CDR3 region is CASSPAGGYGYTF. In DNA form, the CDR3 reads TGTGCCAGCAGCCCGGCAGGGGGCTATGGCTACACCTTC.

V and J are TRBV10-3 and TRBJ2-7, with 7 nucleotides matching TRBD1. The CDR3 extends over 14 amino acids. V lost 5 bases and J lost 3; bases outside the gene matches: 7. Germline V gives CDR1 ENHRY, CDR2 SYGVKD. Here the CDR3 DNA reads TGTGCCATCAGTCTTATTGGACAGGTCTACGAGCAGTACTTC. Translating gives CAISLIGQVYEQYF.

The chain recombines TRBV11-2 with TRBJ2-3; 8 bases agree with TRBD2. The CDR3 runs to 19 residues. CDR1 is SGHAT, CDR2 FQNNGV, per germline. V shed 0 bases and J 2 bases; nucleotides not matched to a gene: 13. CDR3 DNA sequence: TGTGCCAGCAGCTTAGATGGATTTGGCGGGAGGCCCGTCACAGATACGCAGTATTTT. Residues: CASSLDGFGGRPVTDTQYF.

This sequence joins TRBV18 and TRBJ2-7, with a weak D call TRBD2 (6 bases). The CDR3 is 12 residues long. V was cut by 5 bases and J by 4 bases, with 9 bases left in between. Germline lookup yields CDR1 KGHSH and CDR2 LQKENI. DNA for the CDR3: TGTGCCAGCTCAAATAGCGGATACGAGCAGTACTTC. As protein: CASSNSGYEQYF.

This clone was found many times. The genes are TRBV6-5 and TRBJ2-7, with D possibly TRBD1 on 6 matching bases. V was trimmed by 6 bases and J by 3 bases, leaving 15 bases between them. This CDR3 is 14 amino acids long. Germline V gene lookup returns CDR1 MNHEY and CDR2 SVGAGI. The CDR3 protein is CASRPDRLIYEQYF. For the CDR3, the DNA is TGTGCCAGCAGACCCGACAGGCTCATCTACGAGCAGTACTTC.

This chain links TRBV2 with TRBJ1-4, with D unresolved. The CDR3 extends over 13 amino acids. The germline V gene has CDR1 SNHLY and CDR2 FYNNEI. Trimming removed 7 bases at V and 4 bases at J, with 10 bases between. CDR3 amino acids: CASIGRSNEKLFF. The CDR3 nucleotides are TGTGCCAGCATAGGAAGGAGTAATGAAAAACTGTTTTTT. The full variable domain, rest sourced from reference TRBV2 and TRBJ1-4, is EPEVTQTPSHQVTQMGQEVILRCVPISNHLYFYWYRQILGQKVEFLVSFYNNEISEKSEIFDDQFSVERPDGSNFTLKIRSTKLEDSAMYFCASIGRSNEKLFFGSGTQLSVL.

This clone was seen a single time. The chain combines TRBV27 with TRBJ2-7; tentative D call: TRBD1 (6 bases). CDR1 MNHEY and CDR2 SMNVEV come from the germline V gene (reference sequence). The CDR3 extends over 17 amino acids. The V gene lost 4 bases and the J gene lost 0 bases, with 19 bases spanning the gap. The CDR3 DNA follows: TGTGCCAGCAGTTCCATAACGACAGGCGTCCTCTCCTACGAGCAGTACTTC. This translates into CASSSITTGVLSYEQYF.

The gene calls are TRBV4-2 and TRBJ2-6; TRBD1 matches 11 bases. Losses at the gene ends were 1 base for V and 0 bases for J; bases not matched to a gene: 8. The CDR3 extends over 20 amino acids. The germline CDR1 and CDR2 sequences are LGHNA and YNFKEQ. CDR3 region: CASSQVRSGTGGSGANVLTF. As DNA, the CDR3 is TGTGCCAGCAGCCAAGTGAGGTCCGGGACAGGGGGCTCTGGGGCCAACGTCCTGACTTTC.